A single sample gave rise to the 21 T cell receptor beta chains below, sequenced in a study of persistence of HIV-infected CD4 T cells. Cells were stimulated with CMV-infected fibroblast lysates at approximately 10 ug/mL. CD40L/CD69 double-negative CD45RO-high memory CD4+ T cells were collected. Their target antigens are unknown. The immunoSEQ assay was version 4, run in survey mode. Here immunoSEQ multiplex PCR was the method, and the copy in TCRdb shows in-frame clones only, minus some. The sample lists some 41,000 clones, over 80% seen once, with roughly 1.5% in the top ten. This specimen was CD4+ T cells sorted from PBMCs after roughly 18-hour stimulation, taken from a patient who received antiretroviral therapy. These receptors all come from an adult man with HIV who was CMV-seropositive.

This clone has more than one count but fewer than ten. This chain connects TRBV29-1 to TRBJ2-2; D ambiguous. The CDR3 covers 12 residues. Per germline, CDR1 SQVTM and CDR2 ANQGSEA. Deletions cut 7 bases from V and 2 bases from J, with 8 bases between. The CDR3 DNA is TGCAGCGCCCTCATCAACACCGGGGAGCTGTTTTTT. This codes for CSALINTGELFF.

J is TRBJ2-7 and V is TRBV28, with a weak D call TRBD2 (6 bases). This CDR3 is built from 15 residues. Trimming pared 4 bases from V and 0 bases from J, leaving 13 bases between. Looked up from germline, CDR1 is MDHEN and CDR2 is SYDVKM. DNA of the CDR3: TGTGCCAGCAGTTCCGGGGGTGGGGGCTCCTACGAGCAGTACTTC. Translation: CASSSGGGGSYEQYF.

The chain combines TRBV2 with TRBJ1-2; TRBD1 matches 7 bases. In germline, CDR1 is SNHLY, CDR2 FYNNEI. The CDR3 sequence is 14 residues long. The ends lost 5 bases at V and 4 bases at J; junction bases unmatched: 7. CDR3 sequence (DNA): TGTGCCAGCAGTAACAGGGGAGGATCCTATGGCTACACCTTC. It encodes CASSNRGGSYGYTF.

The CDR3 loop is CASSPPARNRGNEQFF. CDR3 nucleotides: TGTGCCAGCAGCCCTCCCGCAAGGAACAGAGGGAATGAGCAGTTCTTC. This chain links TRBV6-2 or TRBV6-3 with TRBJ2-1; D is perhaps TRBD2 (5 bases). CDR1 is MNHEY, CDR2 SVGEGT, per germline. V dropped 6 bases and J dropped 7 bases, with 22 bases sitting between them. This CDR3 has 16 residues.

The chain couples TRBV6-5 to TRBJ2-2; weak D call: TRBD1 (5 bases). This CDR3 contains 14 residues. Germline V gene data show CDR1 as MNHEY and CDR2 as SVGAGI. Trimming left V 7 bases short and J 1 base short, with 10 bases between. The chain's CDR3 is CASIRGQNTGELFF. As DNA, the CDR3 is TGTGCCAGCATACGCGGACAGAACACCGGGGAGCTGTTTTTT.

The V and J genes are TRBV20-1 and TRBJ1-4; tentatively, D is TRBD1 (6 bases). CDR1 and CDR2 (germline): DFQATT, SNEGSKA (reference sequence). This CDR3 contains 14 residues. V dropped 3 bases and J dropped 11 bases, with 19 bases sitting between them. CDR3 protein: CSASPIGGRSKLFF. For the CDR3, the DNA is TGCAGTGCTAGTCCCATAGGGGGACGAAGCAAACTGTTTTTT.

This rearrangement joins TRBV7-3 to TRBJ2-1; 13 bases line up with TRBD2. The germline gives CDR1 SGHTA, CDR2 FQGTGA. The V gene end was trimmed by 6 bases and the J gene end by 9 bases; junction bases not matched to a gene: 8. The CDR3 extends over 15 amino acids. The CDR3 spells CASSLLAGGPGEQFF. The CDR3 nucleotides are TGTGCCAGCAGTTTACTAGCGGGGGGGCCCGGTGAGCAGTTCTTC. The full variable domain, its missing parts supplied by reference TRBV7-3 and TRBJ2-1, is GAGVSQTPSNKVTEKGKYVELRCDPISGHTALYWYRQSLGQGPEFLIYFQGTGAADDSGLPNDRFFAVRPEGSVSTLKIQRTERGDSAVYLCASSLLAGGPGEQFFGPGTRLTVL.

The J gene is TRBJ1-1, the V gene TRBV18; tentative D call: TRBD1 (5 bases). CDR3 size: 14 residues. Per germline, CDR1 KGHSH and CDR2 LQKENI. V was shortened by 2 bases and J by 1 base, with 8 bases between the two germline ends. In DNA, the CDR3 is TGTGCCAGCTCACCAGGGACGGGGAACACTGAAGCTTTCTTT. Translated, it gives CASSPGTGNTEAFF.

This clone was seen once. The CDR3 sequence: CASSALGASNQPQHF. The CDR3 nucleotides are TGTGCCAGTAGTGCATTAGGGGCTAGCAATCAGCCCCAGCATTTT. The chain employs TRBV19 and TRBJ1-5; TRBD1 might be the D (5 bases). V lost 5 bases, J lost 0 bases, and 11 bases lay in between. The CDR3 has 15 residues. Germline V gene lookup returns CDR1 LNHDA and CDR2 SQIVND (reference sequence).

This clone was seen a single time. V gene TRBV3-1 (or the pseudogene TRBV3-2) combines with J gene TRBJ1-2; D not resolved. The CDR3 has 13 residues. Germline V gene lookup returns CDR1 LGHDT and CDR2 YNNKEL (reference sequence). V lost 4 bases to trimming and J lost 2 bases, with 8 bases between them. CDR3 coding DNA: TGTGCCAGCAGCCTAAAGGCAAACTATGGCTACACCTTC. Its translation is CASSLKANYGYTF.

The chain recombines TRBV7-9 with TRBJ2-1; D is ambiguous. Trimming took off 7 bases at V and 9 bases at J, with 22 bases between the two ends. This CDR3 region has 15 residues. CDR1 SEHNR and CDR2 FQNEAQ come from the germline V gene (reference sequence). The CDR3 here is CASTASTTESVEQFF. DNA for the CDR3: TGTGCCAGCACCGCTTCCACTACAGAATCAGTTGAGCAGTTCTTC.

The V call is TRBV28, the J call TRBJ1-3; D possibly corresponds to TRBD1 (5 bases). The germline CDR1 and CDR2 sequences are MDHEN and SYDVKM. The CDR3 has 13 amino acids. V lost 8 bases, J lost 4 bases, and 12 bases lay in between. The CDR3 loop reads CASGEGSGNTIYF. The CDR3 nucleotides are TGTGCCAGCGGGGAGGGGTCGGGAAACACCATATATTTT.

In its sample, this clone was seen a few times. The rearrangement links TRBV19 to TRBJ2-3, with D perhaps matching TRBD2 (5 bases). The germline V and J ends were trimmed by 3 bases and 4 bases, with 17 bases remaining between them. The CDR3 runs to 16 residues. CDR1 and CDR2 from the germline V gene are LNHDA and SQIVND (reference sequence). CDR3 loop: CASSIEGISRADTQYF. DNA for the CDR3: TGTGCCAGTAGTATTGAGGGCATCTCCCGGGCAGATACGCAGTATTTT.

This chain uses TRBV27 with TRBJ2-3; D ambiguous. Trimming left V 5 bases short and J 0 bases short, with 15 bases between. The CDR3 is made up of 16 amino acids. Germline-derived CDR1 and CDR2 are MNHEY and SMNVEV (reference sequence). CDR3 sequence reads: CASSPRPKASTDTQYF. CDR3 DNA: TGTGCCAGCAGTCCCCGACCTAAAGCTAGCACAGATACGCAGTATTTT.

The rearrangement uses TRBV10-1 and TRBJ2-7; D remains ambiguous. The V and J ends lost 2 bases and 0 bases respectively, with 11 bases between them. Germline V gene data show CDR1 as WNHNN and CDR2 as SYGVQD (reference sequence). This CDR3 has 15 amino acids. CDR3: CASSERSSLSYEQYF. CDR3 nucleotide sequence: TGCGCCAGCAGTGAGCGGTCATCCCTCTCCTACGAGCAGTACTTC.

The CDR3: CASSSKRNTEAFF. DNA for the CDR3: TGTGCCAGCAGTTCAAAACGGAACACTGAAGCTTTCTTT. J is TRBJ1-1 and V is TRBV12-3 or TRBV12-4; D is unclear. The CDR3 is 13 amino acids. V was pared by 4 bases and J by 1 base, with 7 bases between.

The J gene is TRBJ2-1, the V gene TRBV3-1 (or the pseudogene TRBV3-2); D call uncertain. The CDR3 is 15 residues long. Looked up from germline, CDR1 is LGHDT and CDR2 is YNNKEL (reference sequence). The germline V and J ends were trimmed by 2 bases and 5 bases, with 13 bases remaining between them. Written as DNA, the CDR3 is TGTGCCAGCAGCCAATCCCCTGAGATTCACAATGAGCAGTTCTTC. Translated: CASSQSPEIHNEQFF.

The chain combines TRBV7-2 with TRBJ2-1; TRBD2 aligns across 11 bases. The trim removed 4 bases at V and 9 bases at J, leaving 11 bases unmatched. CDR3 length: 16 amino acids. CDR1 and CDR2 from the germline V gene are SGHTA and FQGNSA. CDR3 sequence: CASSSPVAGGKGEQFF. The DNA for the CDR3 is TGTGCCAGCAGCTCCCCGGTAGCGGGGGGGAAGGGTGAGCAGTTCTTC.

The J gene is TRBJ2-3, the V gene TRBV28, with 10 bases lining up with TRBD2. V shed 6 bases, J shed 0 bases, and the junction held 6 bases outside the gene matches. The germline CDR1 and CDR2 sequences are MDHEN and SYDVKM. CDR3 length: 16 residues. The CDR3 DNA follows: TGTGCCAGCAGCCTTGGACTAGCGGCTAGCACAGATACGCAGTATTTT. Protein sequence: CASSLGLAASTDTQYF.

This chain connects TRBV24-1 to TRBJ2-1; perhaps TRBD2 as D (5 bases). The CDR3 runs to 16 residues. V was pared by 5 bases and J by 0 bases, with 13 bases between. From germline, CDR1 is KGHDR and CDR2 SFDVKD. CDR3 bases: TGTGCCACCAGTGCCCCACTAGGGAGCTCCTACAATGAGCAGTTCTTC. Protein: CATSAPLGSSYNEQFF.

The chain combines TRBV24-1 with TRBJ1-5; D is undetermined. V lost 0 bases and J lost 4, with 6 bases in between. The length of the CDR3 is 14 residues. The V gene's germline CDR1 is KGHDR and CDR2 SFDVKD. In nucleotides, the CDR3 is TGTGCCACCAGTGATTTGTCGGCTAATCAGCCCCAGCATTTT. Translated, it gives CATSDLSANQPQHF.